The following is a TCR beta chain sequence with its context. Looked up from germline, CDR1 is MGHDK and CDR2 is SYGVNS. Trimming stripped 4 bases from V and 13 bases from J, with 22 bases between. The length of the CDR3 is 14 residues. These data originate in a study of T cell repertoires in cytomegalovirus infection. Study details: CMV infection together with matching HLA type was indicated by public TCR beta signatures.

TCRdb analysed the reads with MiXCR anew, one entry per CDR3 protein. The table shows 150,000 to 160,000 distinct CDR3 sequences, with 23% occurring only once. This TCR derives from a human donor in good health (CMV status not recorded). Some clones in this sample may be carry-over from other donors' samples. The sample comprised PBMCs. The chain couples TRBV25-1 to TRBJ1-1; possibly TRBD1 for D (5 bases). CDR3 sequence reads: CASSALGGNLRVFF. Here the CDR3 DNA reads TGTGCCAGCAGTGCACTCGGGGGGAATTTGAGGGTTTTCTTT.